This T cell receptor (beta chain) is from a study of tumor-infiltrating lymphocytes in primary liver carcinoma. Across the study: The study included patients who were men and women aged 30 to 69 years. Read depth, roughly 3.5 to 7.5 million productive TCRbeta reads, did not differ significantly between tissues.

The study's findings and limits: The study found a significantly higher top-250-clone fraction in tumors than in blood (p = 0.039).

The researchers obtained blood RNA from unsorted whole blood and also extracted germline DNA. Only a few counts were recorded for this clonotype. Its antigen remains unidentified. A much larger clone differs from this one at a single base, so this may be a read error. A constant-region primer primed TCR beta cDNA synthesis from around 500 ng of total RNA. What produced the TCR beta libraries was three nested multiplex PCR rounds using slightly modified ARM-PCR. The opening two PCR rounds, around 11 cycles each, paired TRBV1-TRBV30 forward primers with a C-beta reverse primer. TCRdb used MiXCR to reprocess the multiplex PCR reads, holding one entry per CDR3 protein. The sample consists of about 330,000 distinct CDR3 sequences, roughly 61% of them appearing once. Germline CDR1 SGHAT, CDR2 FQNNGV. This CDR3 has 15 amino acids. The germline V and J ends were trimmed by 7 bases and 4 bases, with 19 bases remaining between them.

The sample was peripheral blood. The V call is TRBV11-2, the J call TRBJ1-1, with D perhaps matching TRBD1 (5 bases). The receptor was isolated from a man aged 40-50 years with primary liver carcinoma and hepatitis B virus infection. CDR3 nucleotide sequence: TGTGCCAGCACCCAGGACAAGGGAAGCTTCACTGAAGCTTTCTTT. Protein: CASTQDKGSFTEAFF. Variable domain in full (rest from reference TRBV11-2 and TRBJ1-1): EAGVAQSPRYKIIEKRQSVAFWCNPISGHATLYWYQQILGQGPKLLIQFQNNGVVDDSQLPKDRFSAERLKGVDSTLKIQPAKLEDSAVYLCASTQDKGSFTEAFFGQGTRLTVV.